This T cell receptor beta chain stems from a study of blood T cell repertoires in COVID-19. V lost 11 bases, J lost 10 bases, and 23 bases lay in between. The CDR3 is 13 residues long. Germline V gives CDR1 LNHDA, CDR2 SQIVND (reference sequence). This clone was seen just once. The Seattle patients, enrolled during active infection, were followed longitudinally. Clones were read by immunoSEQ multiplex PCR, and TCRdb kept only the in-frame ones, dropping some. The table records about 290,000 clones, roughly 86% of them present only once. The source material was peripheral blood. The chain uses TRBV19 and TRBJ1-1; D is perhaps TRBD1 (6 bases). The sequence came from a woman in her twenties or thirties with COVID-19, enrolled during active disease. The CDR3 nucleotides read TGTGCCTCCGGGACAATCCCACAATATGGAGCTTTCTTT. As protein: CASGTIPQYGAFF.